The present entry profiles one T cell receptor (beta chain) with its context. No antigen is known for it. These data are taken from a study of cytomegalovirus exposure and HLA in healthy donors. General study points: The availability of immune exposure information extended only to CMV serostatus. About 90% or about 30% of the time was how often most TCR beta V segments were productive, according to an earlier analysis. A later analysis found that most CMV-associated TCR beta chains appeared HLA-restricted.

Primers included in the PCR were 60 Vbeta and 13 Jbeta primers. Original methodology: An analysis performed later counted roughly 79 million unique TCR beta chains (roughly 9.9 million of them shared). Libraries were prepared by immunoSEQ multiplex PCR; TCRdb keeps only in-frame clonotypes and omits some of them. V, J and clone size are those of that table, while D and trimming were read from the DNA. The sample contains approximately 190,000 clones, around 87% of which appear only once. The sequence came from a boy aged 2 to 9 in good health and CMV-seronegative. Sequencing input: PBMCs.

CDR3 sequence: CASRSGGGRDTEAFF. Here the CDR3 DNA reads TGTGCCAGCAGATCAGGGGGCGGGCGGGACACTGAAGCTTTCTTT. This sequence joins TRBV28 and TRBJ1-1; 8 bases are shared with TRBD1. The trim removed 6 bases at V and 3 bases at J, leaving 9 bases unmatched. The CDR3 sequence is 15 residues long. CDR1 MDHEN and CDR2 SYDVKM come from the germline V gene.